The sample holds a few counts of the clone carrying this T cell receptor beta chain. What it binds is unknown. This record comes from a study of T cell repertoires in cytomegalovirus infection. Background on the study: Use of recently identified HLA-C-restricted and well-studied HLA-B-restricted CMV epitopes was part of the study.

TCRdb reprocessed the reads via MiXCR and lists one record per CDR3 protein. The sample contains about a million distinct CDR3 sequences, approximately 31% of which appear only once. J gave up 5 bases and V 8 bases, and 19 bases lay outside the gene matches. The CDR3 has 18 amino acids. CDR1 and CDR2 (germline): MDHEN, SYDVKM. Material: cultured CD8+ T cells from PBMCs, obtained from culture after CMV antigen stimulation. The origin of this receptor is a human donor in good health (CMV status not recorded). Some clones in this sample may be carry-over from other donors' samples. V gene TRBV28 combines with J gene TRBJ1-5, with 9 positions matching TRBD1. CDR3: CASGRDREWVAPHQPQHF. CDR3 coding DNA: TGTGCCAGCGGCCGGGACAGGGAGTGGGTTGCCCCCCATCAGCCCCAGCATTTT.